The 21 T cell receptor beta chains in this list originate from one sample, sequenced in a study of esophageal squamous cell carcinoma under preoperative chemotherapy. TCRdb re-analysed the PCR reads in MiXCR, keeping a single row per CDR3 protein. Here the sample spans over 10,000 distinct CDR3 sequences, approximately 54% being singletons. Described time point: before preoperative PTX-NDP chemotherapy. The material was obtained from a patient given preoperative chemotherapy. The receptors come from a human donor with esophageal squamous cell carcinoma. The donor label of this sample is uncertain.

Here the CDR3 reads CASSLKVGLVEQFF. The CDR3 nucleotides read TGTGCCAGCAGTCTGAAGGTAGGGCTTGTGGAGCAGTTCTTC. V gene TRBV6-1 combines with J gene TRBJ2-1, with D uncertain. Germline-derived CDR1 and CDR2 are MNHNS and SASEGT. V was cut by 5 bases and J by 10 bases, with 18 bases left in between. The CDR3 spans 14 residues.

This clonotype was counted a few times. V is TRBV7-2 and J is TRBJ2-1; 12 nucleotides line up with TRBD2. The V gene end was trimmed by 5 bases and the J gene end by 4 bases; junction bases not matched to a gene: 6. The CDR3 runs 16 residues. Germline assignment: CDR1 SGHTA and CDR2 FQGNSA. The CDR3 here is CASSSLAGGAYNEQFF. DNA for the CDR3: TGTGCCAGCAGCAGTCTAGCGGGGGGGGCGTACAATGAGCAGTTCTTC.

This clonotype was found a few times. The chain combines TRBV6-5 with TRBJ2-1, with D tentatively TRBD1 (6 bases). Matching the DNA end better, TRBJ2-7 makes the J call doubtful. Germline V lookup: CDR1 MNHEY, CDR2 SVGAGI. The CDR3 covers 14 residues. CDR3 bases: TGTGCCAGCAGTTCCGGACAGCCTCGGGGCGAGCAGTACTTC. It translates to CASSSGQPRGEQYF.

V usage is TRBV6-1 and J usage is TRBJ2-5; tentative D call: TRBD1 (6 bases). This CDR3 has 13 residues. Germline CDR1 and CDR2: MNHNS and SASEGT. Trimming took 2 bases from V and 6 from J, leaving 10 bases between them. The CDR3 coding sequence is TGTGCCAGCAGTGAAACAGGGCTGAAGACCCAGTACTTC. This encodes CASSETGLKTQYF.

The chain couples TRBV7-2 to TRBJ2-5; 7 nucleotides align to TRBD2. The J call may be mistaken, given a closer DNA end match to TRBJ2-7. CDR3 length equals 16 residues. CDR1 SGHTA and CDR2 FQGNSA come from the germline V gene. CDR3 bases: TGTGCCAGCAGCCCCTCCGGGAGACTAGCTCGCTTCGAGCAGTACTTC. Its translation is CASSPSGRLARFEQYF.

This chain joins TRBV6-1 and TRBJ2-1; 8 nucleotides agree with TRBD2. The J call may be wrong; the DNA end is better matched by TRBJ2-7. From germline, CDR1 is MNHNS and CDR2 SASEGT. The CDR3 runs 16 residues. Here the CDR3 DNA reads TGTGCCAGCAGTGAAGGAGCGGGGGCCCAGCCAGCCGAGCAGTACTTC. The encoded protein is CASSEGAGAQPAEQYF.

The chain carries TRBV7-3 and TRBJ2-1, with D maybe TRBD2 (8 bases). From germline, CDR1 is SGHTA and CDR2 FQGTGA. The CDR3 loop spans 19 amino acids. Trimming took off 7 bases at V and 0 bases at J, with 25 bases between the two ends. CDR3 in amino acids: CASIPGGLGGVCSYNEQFF. As DNA, the CDR3 is TGTGCCAGCATCCCAGGGGGACTAGGTGGAGTTTGCTCCTACAATGAGCAGTTCTTC.

This clonotype was counted between two and nine times. The chain employs TRBV5-1 and TRBJ1-2; D is unclear. V lost 2 bases to trimming and J lost 8 bases, with 13 bases between them. CDR1 is SGHRS, CDR2 YFSETQ, per germline. The CDR3 sequence is 13 residues long. In nucleotides, the CDR3 is TGCGCCAGCAGCTTAGGGCAGAGGGAAGGCTACACCTTC. Amino acid sequence: CASSLGQREGYTF. The full variable domain, its missing parts supplied by reference TRBV5-1 and TRBJ1-2, is KAGVTQTPRYLIKTRGQQVTLSCSPISGHRSVSWYQQTPGQGLQFLFEYFSETQRNKGNFPGRFSGRQFSNSRSEMNVSTLELGDSALYLCASSLGQREGYTFGSGTRLTVV.

This clonotype has ten or more counts. A much larger clone is a single base away; this may be a read error. The V gene is TRBV12-3 or TRBV12-4, the J gene TRBJ2-1; no clear D gene. The CDR3 loop spans 15 amino acids. V gave up 1 base and J gave up 10 bases, with 17 bases separating them. The CDR3 DNA reads as TGTGCCAGCAGTTTAGTTCAGCTGAGCTCCTACGAGCAGTTCTTC. The encoded protein is CASSLVQLSSYEQFF.

This clonotype was observed a few times. J is TRBJ2-5 and V is TRBV27; TRBD1 matches at 7 bases. Germline V gene lookup returns CDR1 MNHEY and CDR2 SMNVEV (reference sequence). V dropped 5 bases and J dropped 5; count of bases not matched to a gene: 5. The CDR3 spans 13 residues. The CDR3 sequence: CASSHTGVETQYF. The CDR3 nucleotides read TGTGCCAGCAGTCACACAGGGGTGGAGACCCAGTACTTC.

Sample share makes this clonotype medium-sized. This chain links TRBV6-1 with TRBJ2-1; D is unresolved. V was trimmed by 7 bases and J by 10 bases, leaving 23 bases between them. The CDR3 is made up of 15 amino acids. Germline V gives CDR1 MNHNS, CDR2 SASEGT. CDR3 protein: CASTEEPSNIVEQFF. The CDR3, as DNA: TGTGCCAGCACTGAGGAACCCTCCAATATCGTGGAGCAGTTCTTC.

In its sample, this clonotype was seen a few times. The chain uses TRBV6-1 and TRBJ2-1; TRBD1 matches 7 bases. The CDR3 has 16 amino acids. Germline lookup yields CDR1 MNHNS and CDR2 SASEGT. J was trimmed by 0 bases and V by 0 bases; bases with no gene match: 2. In DNA, the CDR3 is TGTGCCAGCAGTGAAGCGGCAGGGGGCTCCTACAATGAGCAGTTCTTC. Its protein product is CASSEAAGGSYNEQFF.

This chain's CDR3 is CASSDLATQYF. The CDR3 DNA is TGTGCCAGCAGCGATTTGGCAACCCAGTACTTC. The chain carries TRBV7-2 and TRBJ2-7; no firm D call. Germline V gives CDR1 SGHTA, CDR2 FQGNSA. The CDR3 length is 11 residues. The ends were cut back, 5 bases at V and 10 bases at J, with 12 bases in the middle. The entire variable domain, with the rest obtained from reference TRBV7-2 and TRBJ2-7, is as follows: GAGVSQSPSNKVTEKGKDVELRCDPISGHTALYWYRQSLGQGLEFLIYFQGNSAPDKSGLPSDRFSAERTGGSVSTLTIQRTQQEDSAVYLCASSDLATQYFGPGTRLTVT.

A note on this clonotype: The junction differs from germline at one of its ends, possibly a read error. This rearrangement joins TRBV6-1 to TRBJ2-4; a weak D match, TRBD2 (6 bases). Looked up from germline, CDR1 is MNHNS and CDR2 is SASEGT. There are 14 residues in the CDR3. The chain's CDR3 is CASRGPGAKNMQYF. The CDR3 region has the DNA TGTGCCAGCAGGGGGCCGGGAGCCAAAAATATGCAGTATTTC.

In this sample, this clonotype turned up a few times. The chain combines TRBV3-1 with TRBJ2-2, with D tentatively TRBD2 (6 bases). The CDR3 runs to 17 residues. V was cut by 4 bases and J by 4 bases, with 19 bases left in between. The germline CDR1 and CDR2 sequences are LGHDT and YNNKEL (reference sequence). CDR3 sequence: CASSRGGGPGGTGELFF. The CDR3 DNA sequence: TGTGCCAGCAGCCGCGGTGGAGGGCCCGGCGGCACCGGGGAGCTGTTTTTT.

Relative to its sample, this clonotype is medium-sized. The chain combines TRBV7-6 with TRBJ2-1; possible D gene TRBD2, 6 bases. The CDR3 sequence is 12 residues long. Germline CDR1 and CDR2: SGHVS and FNYEAQ. Trimming stripped 5 bases from V and 10 bases from J, with 12 bases between. The CDR3 DNA reads as TGTGCCAGCAGCCTCCCCGGGGGAGAGCAGTTCTTC. This sequence encodes CASSLPGGEQFF.

The table lists this clonotype with a few counts. The gene calls are TRBV11-1 and TRBJ2-1; the match to TRBD1 covers 7 bases. Matching the DNA end better, TRBJ2-5 makes the J call doubtful. Germline loops: CDR1 SGHAT, CDR2 FQDESV (reference sequence). This CDR3 is 14 amino acids long. CDR3: CASSFGQAQETQYF. The CDR3 coding sequence is TGTGCCAGCAGCTTCGGACAGGCTCAAGAGACCCAGTACTTC.

The chain carries TRBV12-5 and TRBJ2-1; 10 bases agree with TRBD1. Losses at the gene ends were 7 bases for V and 7 bases for J; bases not matched to a gene: 10. Germline CDR1 LGHNT, CDR2 FRNRAP. The CDR3 spans 15 residues. The CDR3 DNA reads as TGTGCTAGTGCCCACCCGGACAGGGGGGTTAATGAGCAGTTCTTC. It yields the protein CASAHPDRGVNEQFF.

The CDR3 is CASRTSSEVEQFF. The CDR3, as DNA: TGCGCCAGCAGGACTAGCAGCGAAGTTGAGCAGTTCTTC. The V and J genes are TRBV10-2 and TRBJ2-1; 7 bases align to TRBD2. The length of the CDR3 is 13 residues. The germline CDR1 and CDR2 sequences are WSHSY and SAAADI. V was pared by 6 bases and J by 9 bases, with 8 bases of the junction left unmatched.

The chain combines TRBV5-4 with TRBJ2-4; TRBD2 might be the D (6 bases). Per the germline V gene, CDR1 is SGHNT and CDR2 is YYREEE (reference sequence). V lost 4 bases and J lost 1, with 15 bases in between. This CDR3 contains 16 residues. The DNA of the CDR3 is TGTGCCAGCAGCGAGGGCACGGGAGTCGCCAAAAACATTCAGTACTTC. The encoded protein is CASSEGTGVAKNIQYF.

As regards this clonotype: Given the absence of the conserved phenylalanine or tryptophan at the CDR3 end, a read error is likely. It is unclear where the CDR3 begins or ends on the DNA, so no DNA is shown, and the CDR3 is as TCRdb lists it. The V gene is TRBV7-2, the J gene TRBJ2-4; the table's D call, TRBD1, was not checked against the DNA. The CDR3 spans 10 residues, counting both ends. Looked up from germline, CDR1 is SGHTA and CDR2 is FQGNSA. The chain's CDR3 is CASSFRDRLL.